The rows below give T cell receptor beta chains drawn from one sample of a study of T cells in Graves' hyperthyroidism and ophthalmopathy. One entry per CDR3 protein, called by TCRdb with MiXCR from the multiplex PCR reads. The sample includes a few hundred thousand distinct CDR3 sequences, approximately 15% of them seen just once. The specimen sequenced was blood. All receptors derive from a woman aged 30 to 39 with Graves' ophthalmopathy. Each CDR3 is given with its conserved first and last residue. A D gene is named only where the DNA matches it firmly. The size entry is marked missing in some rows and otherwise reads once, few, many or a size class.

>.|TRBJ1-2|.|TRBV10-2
TGCGCCAGCTCCTACCAGGGTAGCTATGGCTACACCTTC
CASSYQGSYGYTF
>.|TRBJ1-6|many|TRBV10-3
TGTGCCATCAGTGAGTCGGCAAGCTCACCCCTCCACTTT
CAISESASSPLHF
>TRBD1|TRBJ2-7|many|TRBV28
TGTGCCAGCAGTTTTGGACAGGGGTACTACGAGCAGTACTTC
CASSFGQGYYEQYF
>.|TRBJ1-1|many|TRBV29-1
TGCAGCTTCCAGTTGGGACTGAACACTGAAGCTTTCTTT
CSFQLGLNTEAFF
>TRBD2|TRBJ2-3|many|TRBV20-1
TGCAGTGCTAGAGGAGCACAAGAGCGGGGGGGACTCACAGATACGCAGTATTTT
CSARGAQERGGLTDTQYF
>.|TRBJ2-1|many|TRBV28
TGTGCCAGCAGTTTCACTCCTCGGCCTCACAATGAGCAGTTCTTC
CASSFTPRPHNEQFF
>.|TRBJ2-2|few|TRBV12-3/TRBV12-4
TGTGCCAGCAGTTTATCTAAGCTCGGCGTCGGAGCCGGGGAGCTGTTTTTT
CASSLSKLGVGAGELFF
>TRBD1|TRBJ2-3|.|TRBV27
TGTGCCAGCAGTCGAGCGACAGGGAGTTCAGATACGCAGTATTTT
CASSRATGSSDTQYF
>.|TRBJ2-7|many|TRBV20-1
TGCAGTGCTAGGATGGGGGACGAGCAGTACTTC
CSARMGDEQYF
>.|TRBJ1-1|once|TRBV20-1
TGCAGTGCTAGTTGGCAGAACACTGAAGCTTTCTTT
CSASWQNTEAFF
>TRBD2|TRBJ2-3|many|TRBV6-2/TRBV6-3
TGTGCCAGCAGTTACTCTAGCGGGGGCACAGATACGCAGTATTTT
CASSYSSGGTDTQYF
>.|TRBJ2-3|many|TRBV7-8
TGTGCCAGCAGCCCCTGGACAAGGGACCTCACAGATACGCAGTATTTT
CASSPWTRDLTDTQYF
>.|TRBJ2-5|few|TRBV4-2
TGTGCCAGCAGCCAAGGTCCCGGGCAAGAGACCCAGTACTTC
CASSQGPGQETQYF
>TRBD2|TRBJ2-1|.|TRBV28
TGTGCCAGCAGTCTCTCCGGGACTAGCGGGGGTGAGCAGTTCTTC
CASSLSGTSGGEQFF
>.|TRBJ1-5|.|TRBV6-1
TGTGCCAGCAGCCCTAAGACCGCGGGTGGTCAGCCCCAGCATTTT
CASSPKTAGGQPQHF
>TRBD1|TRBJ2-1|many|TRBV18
TGTGCCAGCTCACTCGGACAGGGGAATGAGCAGTTCTTC
CASSLGQGNEQFF
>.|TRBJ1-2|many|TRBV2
TGTGCCAGCAGTGACCCGGGACCGCCCCATGGCTACACCTTC
CASSDPGPPHGYTF
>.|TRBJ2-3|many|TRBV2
TGTGCCAGCATTTTATCGGCCCAACACACAGATACGCAGTATTTT
CASILSAQHTDTQYF
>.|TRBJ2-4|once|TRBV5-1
TGCGCCAGCAGCTTGGGGACAGCGGCAGCCAAAAACATTCAGTACTTC
CASSLGTAAAKNIQYF
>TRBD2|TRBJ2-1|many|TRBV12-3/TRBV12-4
TGTGCCAGCAGTCGACGTGGGCTAGCGGGGGCCAGCTCCTACAATGAGCAGTTCTTC
CASSRRGLAGASSYNEQFF
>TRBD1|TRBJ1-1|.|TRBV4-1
TGCGCCAGCAGCCAAGATACAGGGGGGTCGAGGGACACTGAAGCTTTCTTT
CASSQDTGGSRDTEAFF
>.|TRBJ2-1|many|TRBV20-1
TGCAGTGCCAGGCGTCGGGGCCTCACCTCGGTTGAGCAGTTCTTC
CSARRRGLTSVEQFF
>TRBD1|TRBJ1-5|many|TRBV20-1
TGCAGTGCTAGTTCAACCGGGACAGGGGCCTTCAATCAGCCCCAGCATTTT
CSASSTGTGAFNQPQHF
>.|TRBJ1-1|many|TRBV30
TGTGCCTGGTCATCCGGACAGCCGAACACTGAAGCTTTCTTT
CAWSSGQPNTEAFF
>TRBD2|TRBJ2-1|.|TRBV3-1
TGTGCCAGCAGCCAACGATTGACTAGCCCTACGCACAATGAGCAGTTCTTC
CASSQRLTSPTHNEQFF